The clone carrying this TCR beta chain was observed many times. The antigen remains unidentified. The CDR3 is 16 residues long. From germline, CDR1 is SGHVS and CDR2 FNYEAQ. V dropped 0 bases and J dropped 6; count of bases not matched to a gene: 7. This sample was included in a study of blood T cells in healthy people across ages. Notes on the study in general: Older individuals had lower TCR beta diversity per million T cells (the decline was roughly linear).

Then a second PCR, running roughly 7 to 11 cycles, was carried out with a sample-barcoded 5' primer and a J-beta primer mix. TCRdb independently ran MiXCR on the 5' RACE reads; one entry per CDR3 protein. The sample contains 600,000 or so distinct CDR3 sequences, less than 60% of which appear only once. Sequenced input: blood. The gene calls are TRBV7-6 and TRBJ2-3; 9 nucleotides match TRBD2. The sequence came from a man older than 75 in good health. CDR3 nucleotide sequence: TGTGCCAGCAGCTTAGCCGAAGCGGGAGGCATGGATACGCAGTATTTT. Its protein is CASSLAEAGGMDTQYF.